The 15 T cell receptor beta chains given below trace back to one sample, sequenced in a study of cytomegalovirus exposure and HLA in healthy donors. The study ran its PCR with 60 Vbeta and 13 Jbeta primers. TCRdb's copy holds only in-frame clones and misses some; the assay was immunoSEQ multiplex PCR. The sample has 200,000 to 250,000 clones, more than 65% seen once. Material: PBMCs. The source of these receptors is a woman in her twenties or thirties in good health and CMV-seronegative.

The chain employs TRBV29-1 and TRBJ2-7; tentative D call: TRBD1 (5 bases). V shed 4 bases and J shed 1 base, with 11 bases lying between them. CDR1 is SQVTM and CDR2 is ANQGSEA in the germline V gene. The length of the CDR3 is 13 residues. The CDR3 coding sequence is TGCAGCGTTGCCGATGACAGATCCTACGAGCAGTACTTC. Amino acid sequence: CSVADDRSYEQYF.

The chain recombines TRBV5-4 with TRBJ2-5; 9 bases agree with TRBD2. V shed 1 base and J 0 bases; nucleotides not matched to a gene: 4. Germline loops: CDR1 SGHNT, CDR2 YYREEE (reference sequence). This CDR3 has 16 amino acids. The CDR3 region is CASSLRLAVNQETQYF. The DNA of the CDR3 is TGTGCCAGCAGCTTGCGACTAGCGGTAAACCAAGAGACCCAGTACTTC.

CDR3: CASSLSGGNSPLHF. The CDR3, as DNA: TGTGCCAGCAGCTTATCGGGGGGGAATTCACCCCTCCACTTT. The rearrangement links TRBV7-3 to TRBJ1-6, with D tentatively TRBD1 (5 bases). Germline lookup yields CDR1 SGHTA and CDR2 FQGTGA. The ends were cut back, 2 bases at V and 7 bases at J, with 9 bases in the middle. The CDR3 consists of 14 residues.

This clone has only one observation. The chain joins TRBV6-1 to TRBJ1-5; D is ambiguous. CDR3 length: 13 residues. V gave up 8 bases and J gave up 0 bases, with 8 bases separating them. Germline lookup yields CDR1 MNHNS and CDR2 SASEGT. This CDR3 is CASRPGSNQPQHF. The CDR3 DNA sequence: TGTGCCAGCCGCCCGGGTAGCAATCAGCCCCAGCATTTT.

The V and J genes are TRBV11-3 and TRBJ1-1, with D possibly TRBD1 on 6 matching bases. The CDR3 loop spans 14 amino acids. Germline V CDR1 and CDR2: SGHNT, YENEEA. Trimming pared 0 bases from V and 5 bases from J, leaving 10 bases between. The CDR3 spells CASSLEGAETEAFF. The DNA for the CDR3 is TGTGCCAGCAGCTTAGAGGGGGCGGAGACTGAAGCTTTCTTT.

With regard to this clone: Other DNA sequences of this sample code for an identical CDR3. Here the CDR3 DNA reads TGCGCCAGCAGCTTAATTCAGGGGATGAACACTGAAGCTTTCTTT. Protein sequence: CASSLIQGMNTEAFF. V is TRBV5-1 and J is TRBJ1-1; D possibly corresponds to TRBD1 (6 bases). The germline V gene has CDR1 SGHRS and CDR2 YFSETQ. The ends were cut back, 2 bases at V and 0 bases at J, with 11 bases in the middle. This CDR3 spans 15 amino acids.

Remarks on this clone: This CDR3 is also generated by other DNA sequences in the sample. The chain employs TRBV7-8 and TRBJ2-7; no firm D call. Trimming removed 5 bases from V and 1 base from J, with 3 bases in between. This CDR3 has 11 amino acids. CDR1 SGHVS and CDR2 FQNEAQ come from the germline V gene. The CDR3 DNA reads as TGTGCCAGCAGCCCGTCCTACGAGCAGTACTTC. This translates into CASSPSYEQYF.

The V and J genes are TRBV7-8 and TRBJ2-7; TRBD2 might be the D (5 bases). V shed 2 bases and J shed 1 base, with 18 bases lying between them. This CDR3 region has 17 residues. Looked up from germline, CDR1 is SGHVS and CDR2 is FQNEAQ. DNA of the CDR3: TGTGCCAGCAGCTTATTTTTGAGGGAACAAACGTCCTACGAGCAGTACTTC. It is translated as CASSLFLREQTSYEQYF.

The V and J genes are TRBV7-6 and TRBJ2-7, with a possible D match to TRBD1 (5 bases). The germline CDR1 and CDR2 sequences are SGHVS and FNYEAQ. Trimming cost V 1 base and J 2 bases, with 12 bases left between them. This CDR3 is 15 amino acids long. The CDR3 sequence: CASSLEAGSAYEQYF. CDR3 nucleotide sequence: TGTGCCAGCAGCTTAGAGGCAGGGTCTGCCTACGAGCAGTACTTC.

This sequence joins TRBV7-9 and TRBJ2-1, with TRBD2 matching 8 bases. The V gene end was trimmed by 2 bases and the J gene end by 4 bases; junction bases not matched to a gene: 13. There are 18 residues in the CDR3. Germline values: CDR1 SEHNR, CDR2 FQNEAQ (reference sequence). As DNA, the CDR3 is TGTGCCAGCAGCTTATCCAAAGGCGGGGGGTGGTTGTACAATGAGCAGTTCTTC. Amino acid sequence: CASSLSKGGGWLYNEQFF.

The chain links TRBV9 to TRBJ2-1; TRBD2 agrees at 7 bases. Trimming at V came to 0 bases and at J to 3 bases, leaving 3 bases not matched to a gene. The length of the CDR3 is 15 residues. CDR1 is SGDLS, CDR2 YYNGEE, per germline. Here the CDR3 reads CASSVERGGYNEQFF. DNA of the CDR3: TGTGCCAGCAGCGTAGAACGCGGGGGCTACAATGAGCAGTTCTTC.

Written as DNA, the CDR3 is TGTGCCAGCAGGTCCGACAGGGCATATGGCTACACCTTC. Its protein product is CASRSDRAYGYTF. V and J are TRBV6-1 and TRBJ1-2; 7 bases agree with TRBD1. This CDR3 spans 13 amino acids. Losses at the gene ends were 6 bases for V and 5 bases for J; bases not matched to a gene: 6. Germline V CDR1 and CDR2: MNHNS, SASEGT.

This clone turned up a few times. The chain links TRBV9 to TRBJ1-4; 7 bases map to TRBD1. Germline V gives CDR1 SGDLS, CDR2 YYNGEE. V shed 3 bases, J shed 4 bases, and the junction held 6 bases outside the gene matches. The CDR3 has 15 amino acids. The CDR3 region is CASSAQTGLNEKLFF. The CDR3 DNA sequence: TGTGCCAGCAGCGCCCAGACAGGGCTTAATGAAAAACTGTTTTTT.

The chain combines TRBV5-1 with TRBJ2-1; 13 bases align to TRBD2. Germline assignment: CDR1 SGHRS and CDR2 YFSETQ. V lost 4 bases to trimming and J lost 10 bases; unmatched junction nucleotides: 8. The CDR3 consists of 15 residues. The CDR3 bases are TGCGCCAGCAGCGACACTAGCGGGGGGGCACGGGAGCAGTTCTTC. Translating gives CASSDTSGGAREQFF. Filled out from reference TRBV5-1 and TRBJ2-1, the complete variable domain reads KAGVTQTPRYLIKTRGQQVTLSCSPISGHRSVSWYQQTPGQGLQFLFEYFSETQRNKGNFPGRFSGRQFSNSRSEMNVSTLELGDSALYLCASSDTSGGAREQFFGPGTRLTVL.

The J gene is TRBJ2-1, the V gene TRBV30; 7 positions match TRBD2. CDR1 and CDR2 (germline): GTSNPN, SVGIG (reference sequence). This CDR3 is built from 13 residues. The V gene end was trimmed by 3 bases and the J gene end by 1 base; junction bases not matched to a gene: 0. The CDR3 nucleotides are TGTGCCTGGAGGGGGGGGTCCTACAATGAGCAGTTCTTC. It encodes CAWRGGSYNEQFF.